The 18 T cell receptor beta chains below come from one sample, sequenced in a study of CD8+CD57+ T cells in acquired aplastic anemia. Using genomic DNA as the template, TCR beta VDJ and CDR3 profiling was carried out. In TCRdb, the reads were re-called with MiXCR into one record per CDR3 protein. The sample yields some 160,000 distinct CDR3 sequences, around 52% seen once. Patients who underwent sequencing had shown CD8+CD57+ cell expansion by flow cytometry. Sequenced sample: sorted CD4+, CD8+, or CD8+CD57+ T cells (not recorded which) from PBMCs. These receptors were collected from a human donor with aplastic anemia.

V gene TRBV7-9 combines with J gene TRBJ1-5; the D is unclear. V lost 9 bases and J 7 bases, leaving 16 bases between the germline ends. Per the germline V gene, CDR1 is SEHNR and CDR2 is FQNEAQ (reference sequence). This CDR3 has 13 amino acids. The CDR3, as DNA: TGTGCCAGTATGGAGCGCGAAGGACAGCCCCAGCATTTT. Protein product: CASMEREGQPQHF.

The rearrangement joins TRBV11-1 to TRBJ2-3; the match to TRBD1 covers 8 bases. The CDR3 has 16 residues. Germline V lookup: CDR1 SGHAT, CDR2 FQDESV (reference sequence). The junction had 9 bases not matched to a gene; V was cut back by 5 bases and J by 2 bases. The CDR3 region is CASSKWAGGLTDTQYF. The CDR3 region has the DNA TGTGCCAGCAGCAAATGGGCAGGGGGCCTCACAGATACGCAGTATTTT.

This chain joins TRBV19 and TRBJ1-1, with D unresolved. V was shortened by 5 bases and J by 1 base, with 11 bases between the two germline ends. Germline lookup yields CDR1 LNHDA and CDR2 SQIVND (reference sequence). CDR3 length equals 14 residues. CDR3 sequence reads: CASSLLAANTEAFF. CDR3 coding DNA: TGTGCCAGTAGTCTTCTCGCAGCGAACACTGAAGCTTTCTTT.

This clonotype came up many times. This chain connects TRBV30 to TRBJ1-6; D is perhaps TRBD1 (5 bases). Trimming removed 1 base from V and 5 bases from J, with 9 bases in between. The CDR3 has 14 amino acids. Germline V gene data show CDR1 as GTSNPN and CDR2 as SVGIG (reference sequence). The CDR3, as DNA: TGTGCCTGGAGTGAGGGGTGGAATAATTCACCCCTCCACTTT. It is translated as CAWSEGWNNSPLHF.

V and J are TRBV7-2 and TRBJ2-7; 9 nucleotides match TRBD2. Germline trimming cut 0 bases from V and 3 bases from J; bases unmatched to any gene: 9. The germline gives CDR1 SGHTA, CDR2 FQGNSA. The CDR3 has 17 amino acids. The CDR3 region is CASSLASAGGNGYEQYF. The CDR3 nucleotides read TGTGCCAGCAGCTTAGCCTCAGCGGGGGGTAATGGCTACGAGCAGTACTTC. Based on the CDR3 plus reference TRBV7-2 and TRBJ2-7, the full variable domain is GAGVSQSPSNKVTEKGKDVELRCDPISGHTALYWYRQSLGQGLEFLIYFQGNSAPDKSGLPSDRFSAERTGGSVSTLTIQRTQQEDSAVYLCASSLASAGGNGYEQYFGPGTRLTVT.

This clonotype has at least ten counts. The J gene is TRBJ2-7, the V gene TRBV20-1; the D gene is possibly TRBD1 (6 bases). V was shortened by 0 bases and J by 7 bases, with 13 bases between the two germline ends. Germline V gene sequence: CDR1 DFQATT, CDR2 SNEGSKA (reference sequence). There are 13 residues in the CDR3. CDR3 residues: CSARDKGVREQYF. For the CDR3, the DNA is TGCAGTGCTAGAGATAAGGGGGTGAGAGAGCAGTACTTC.

As regards this clonotype: A much larger clone sits a single nucleotide away, making a read error possible. V usage is TRBV25-1 and J usage is TRBJ2-1, with D uncertain. CDR3 size: 13 residues. Germline CDR1 and CDR2: MGHDK and SYGVNS. V was clipped by 3 bases and J by 15 bases, with 18 bases between them. The chain's CDR3 is CASSDDTVLGRFF. CDR3 DNA: TGTGCCAGCAGTGATGATACGGTACTTGGGCGGTTCTTC.

The V gene is TRBV5-1, the J gene TRBJ2-1; the match to TRBD2 covers 7 bases. The J segment lost 6 bases and the V segment lost 2 bases, leaving 5 bases of the junction unmatched. Germline lookup yields CDR1 SGHRS and CDR2 YFSETQ. The length of the CDR3 is 14 residues. The CDR3 loop is CASSFPGLVNEQFF. DNA of the CDR3: TGCGCCAGCAGCTTCCCAGGACTAGTCAATGAGCAGTTCTTC.

At least ten counts were recorded for this clonotype. The genes are TRBV15 and TRBJ2-5, with a weak D call TRBD1 (5 bases). Germline V gives CDR1 LNHNV, CDR2 YYDKDF (reference sequence). Deletions cut 1 base from V and 1 base from J, with 13 bases between. This CDR3 contains 16 residues. The CDR3 sequence is CATSRVPGNPQETQYF. CDR3 nucleotides: TGTGCCACCAGCAGAGTTCCAGGGAACCCCCAAGAGACCCAGTACTTC.

This clonotype was detected many times. The chain carries TRBV19 and TRBJ2-7; TRBD1 aligns across 7 bases. The CDR3 loop spans 18 amino acids. V shed 6 bases and J 0 bases; nucleotides not matched to a gene: 17. Germline assignment: CDR1 LNHDA and CDR2 SQIVND (reference sequence). CDR3 sequence reads: CASSPESWWGQTSYEQYF. DNA of the CDR3: TGTGCCAGTAGCCCCGAATCCTGGTGGGGACAGACCTCCTACGAGCAGTACTTC.

This chain links TRBV24-1 with TRBJ2-7, with D possibly being TRBD1 (6 bases). This CDR3 is built from 14 residues. Germline lookup yields CDR1 KGHDR and CDR2 SFDVKD. V was trimmed by 5 bases and J by 5 bases, leaving 15 bases between them. CDR3 bases: TGTGCCACCAGTGGCCTGGACAGCCGTCACGAGCAGTACTTC. It codes for CATSGLDSRHEQYF.

This clonotype was detected only once. An end of the junction differs from the germline gene, which may be a read error. The chain links TRBV19 to TRBJ2-1; 7 bases agree with TRBD2. This CDR3 region has 14 residues. Germline-derived CDR1 and CDR2 are LNHDA and SQIVND (reference sequence). CDR3 DNA sequence: TGTGTCAGTAGTTTAAGCGGGGATTACAATAAGCAGTTCTTC. It yields the protein CVSSLSGDYNKQFF.

This clonotype has only a few counts. The J gene is TRBJ2-2, the V gene TRBV3-1, with 9 bases fitting TRBD2. The CDR3 covers 16 residues. J was trimmed by 2 bases and V by 4 bases; bases with no gene match: 5. Germline-derived CDR1 and CDR2 are LGHDT and YNNKEL (reference sequence). The CDR3 DNA reads TGTGCCAGCAGCCCATTAGCGGGAGCCAACACCGGGGAGCTGTTTTTT. The encoded protein is CASSPLAGANTGELFF.

Comment on this clonotype: At one end, the junction sequence differs from germline, possibly due to a read error. The genes are TRBV7-7 and TRBJ2-7; 8 bases are shared with TRBD1. CDR1 is SSHAT and CDR2 is FNYEAQ in the germline V gene (reference sequence). The CDR3 totals 13 residues. The chain's CDR3 is CASSPRTGLEQYF. The CDR3 DNA reads TGTGCTAGCAGCCCCCGGACAGGGCTCGAGCAGTACTTC.

This clonotype came up many times. The V call is TRBV7-9, the J call TRBJ1-5; D remains unclear. This CDR3 is 14 amino acids long. V lost 5 bases and J 4 bases, leaving 12 bases between the germline ends. Looked up from germline, CDR1 is SEHNR and CDR2 is FQNEAQ (reference sequence). CDR3 DNA: TGTGCCAGCAGCCCTCCCTCCACAAATCAGCCCCAGCATTTT. This encodes CASSPPSTNQPQHF.

This clonotype has at least ten counts. The rearrangement links TRBV7-8 to TRBJ1-1, with D possibly TRBD1 on 6 matching bases. Trimming removed 0 bases from V and 1 base from J, with 9 bases in between. Germline loops: CDR1 SGHVS, CDR2 FQNEAQ. The CDR3 loop spans 15 amino acids. The DNA for the CDR3 is TGTGCCAGCAGCTTAGCTAGGACAGCGAACACTGAAGCTTTCTTT. Translation gives CASSLARTANTEAFF.

This clonotype was picked up a small number of times. A read error may produce the germline difference seen at one junction end. The gene calls are TRBV24-1 and TRBJ2-3; 10 positions match TRBD2. Germline lookup yields CDR1 KGHDR and CDR2 SFDVKD. The length of the CDR3 is 17 residues. CDR3 bases: TGTGCCACCAGTGACCTTGGTAGCGGGGGGAGCACAGGTACGCAGTATTTT. Amino acid sequence: CATSDLGSGGSTGTQYF.

The chain links TRBV28 to TRBJ2-1; TRBD1 is a possible D gene (6 bases). Germline values: CDR1 MDHEN, CDR2 SYDVKM. The CDR3 is made up of 13 amino acids. V lost 4 bases to trimming and J lost 8 bases, with 12 bases between them. Here the CDR3 reads CASSSSGEDEQFF. In DNA form, the CDR3 reads TGTGCCAGCAGTTCTTCAGGGGAAGATGAGCAGTTCTTC.